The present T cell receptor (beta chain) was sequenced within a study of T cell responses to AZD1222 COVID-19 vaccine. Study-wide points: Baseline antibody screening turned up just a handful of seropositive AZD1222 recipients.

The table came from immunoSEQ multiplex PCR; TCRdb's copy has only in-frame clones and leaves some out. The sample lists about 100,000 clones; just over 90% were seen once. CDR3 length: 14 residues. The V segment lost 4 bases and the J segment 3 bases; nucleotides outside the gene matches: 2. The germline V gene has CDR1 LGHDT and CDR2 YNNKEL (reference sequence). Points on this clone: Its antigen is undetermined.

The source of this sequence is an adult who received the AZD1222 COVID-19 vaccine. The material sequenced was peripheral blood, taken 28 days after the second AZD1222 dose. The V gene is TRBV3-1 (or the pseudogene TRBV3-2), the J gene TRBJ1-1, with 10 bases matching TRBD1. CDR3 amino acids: CASSRGQGDTEAFF. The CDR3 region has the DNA TGTGCCAGCAGCCGTGGACAGGGGGACACTGAAGCTTTCTTT.